What follows are 28 T cell receptor beta chains derived from one specimen sequenced in a study of blood T cells in healthy people across ages. The second PCR ran 7 to 11 cycles with a sample-barcoded 5' primer and J-beta primers. TCRdb fed the 5' RACE reads into MiXCR, producing one record per CDR3 protein. The sample lists 450,000 to 600,000 distinct CDR3 sequences, about a quarter occurring once. The data also belong to a second study, concerning T cells of mothers and their children.

The sequencing input was blood. The receptor set was obtained from a boy younger than 10 in good health.

The chain has TRBV7-9 and TRBJ1-3, with no clear D. This CDR3 has 14 amino acids. The germline V gene encodes CDR1 SEHNR and CDR2 FQNEAQ (reference sequence). Trimming removed 2 bases from V and 3 bases from J, with 8 bases in between. CDR3 sequence: CASSLTTIGNTIYF. The DNA of the CDR3 is TGTGCCAGCAGCTTAACCACCATTGGAAACACCATATATTTT. The full variable domain, with the rest looked up from reference TRBV7-9 and TRBJ1-3, is DTGVSQNPRHKITKRGQNVTFRCDPISEHNRLYWYRQTLGQGPEFLTYFQNEAQLEKSRLLSDRFSAERPKGSFSTLEIQRTEQGDSAMYLCASSLTTIGNTIYFGEGSWLTVV.

In its sample, this clonotype was seen a few times. The gene calls are TRBV27 and TRBJ2-3, with D possibly matching TRBD1 (6 bases). Trimming removed 0 bases at V and 0 bases at J, with 16 bases between. In germline, CDR1 is MNHEY, CDR2 SMNVEV (reference sequence). There are 18 residues in the CDR3. The CDR3 spells CASSLSLQGPLSTDTQYF. The CDR3 nucleotides read TGTGCCAGCAGTTTATCGCTACAGGGACCCCTAAGCACAGATACGCAGTATTTT.

The chain is built from TRBV7-2 and TRBJ2-2; 13 nucleotides match TRBD2. V was pared by 1 base and J by 7 bases, with 12 bases of the junction left unmatched. The CDR3 is 19 amino acids. Germline V gene data show CDR1 as SGHTA and CDR2 as FQGNSA. CDR3 nucleotide sequence: TGTGCCAGCAGCTTAGATCCCCAAGGGACTAGCGGGAAGAGCGGGGAGCTGTTTTTT. It codes for CASSLDPQGTSGKSGELFF.

V usage is TRBV11-2 and J usage is TRBJ2-3; no firm D call. Germline CDR1 reads SGHAT; CDR2 reads FQNNGV. V was cut by 1 base and J by 3 bases, with 11 bases left in between. The CDR3 is made up of 15 amino acids. The DNA of the CDR3 is TGTGCCAGCAGCTTAGGGGCTAGGATAACAGATACGCAGTATTTT. Encoded protein: CASSLGARITDTQYF.

This clonotype has just a few counts. The V call is TRBV5-1, the J call TRBJ2-7, with 8 bases lining up with TRBD1. The CDR3 covers 16 residues. V trimming: 4 bases; J trimming: 0 bases; junction bases outside the gene matches: 9. Germline CDR1 SGHRS, CDR2 YFSETQ. CDR3 residues: CASSGDRGSISYEQYF. In nucleotides, the CDR3 is TGCGCCAGCAGCGGAGACAGGGGTTCGATCTCCTACGAGCAGTACTTC.

This clonotype was found a few times. The rearrangement uses TRBV29-1 and TRBJ2-5; D perhaps matches TRBD1 (6 bases). Germline CDR1 and CDR2: SQVTM and ANQGSEA. This CDR3 has 13 amino acids. The V end was cut by 4 bases, the J end by 5 bases, with 14 bases between. The CDR3, as DNA: TGCAGCGTTGGTGGGACACAGCGGGAGACCCAGTACTTC. It translates to CSVGGTQRETQYF.

The chain uses TRBV3-1 and TRBJ1-4, with a tentative D call TRBD1 (5 bases). Between the trimmed V and J ends, which lost 4 bases and 7 bases, there was a span of 19 bases. Germline CDR1 and CDR2: LGHDT and YNNKEL (reference sequence). This CDR3 spans 16 amino acids. CDR3 in DNA: TGTGCCAGCAGCCGCAGGGCCCCGGGCGTGGGTGAAAAACTGTTTTTT. As protein: CASSRRAPGVGEKLFF.

A few counts support this clonotype. V gene TRBV10-2 combines with J gene TRBJ1-5; the D gene is possibly TRBD1 (6 bases). The CDR3 loop spans 13 amino acids. CDR1 and CDR2 from the germline V gene are WSHSY and SAAADI. With 4 bases removed from V and 4 bases from J, the gap between germline ends came to 8 bases. CDR3 in DNA: TGCGCCAGCAGTGGCAGGGGAAATCAGCCCCAGCATTTT. Amino acids: CASSGRGNQPQHF.

The gene calls are TRBV27 and TRBJ2-5; maybe TRBD2 (5 bases). The germline V and J ends were trimmed by 8 bases and 5 bases, with 18 bases remaining between them. The CDR3 is 14 residues long. Germline assignment: CDR1 MNHEY and CDR2 SMNVEV (reference sequence). CDR3 amino acids: CASSGADQGETQYF. CDR3 nucleotides: TGTGCCAGCTCAGGAGCGGACCAAGGGGAGACCCAGTACTTC.

This clonotype was seen a handful of times. The J gene is TRBJ2-1, the V gene TRBV20-1; 7 nucleotides line up with TRBD2. The junction had 6 bases not matched to a gene; V was cut back by 3 bases and J by 10 bases. Germline V gene data show CDR1 as DFQATT and CDR2 as SNEGSKA (reference sequence). The CDR3 runs to 12 residues. The CDR3 sequence is CSARGLADEQFF. The CDR3 DNA sequence: TGCAGTGCTAGGGGGCTAGCGGACGAGCAGTTCTTC.

This clonotype was detected only a few times. The CDR3 here is CASSVSGPNEKLFF. CDR3 nucleotides: TGTGCCAGCAGCGTTAGTGGGCCTAATGAAAAACTGTTTTTT. This rearrangement joins TRBV9 to TRBJ1-4; D ambiguous. The germline V gene has CDR1 SGDLS and CDR2 YYNGEE. V lost 2 bases and J 3 bases, leaving 8 bases between the germline ends. The CDR3 loop spans 14 amino acids.

The chain recombines TRBV29-1 with TRBJ2-7; 7 bases are a match to TRBD2. V dropped 0 bases and J dropped 0; count of bases not matched to a gene: 5. Germline CDR1 SQVTM, CDR2 ANQGSEA. This CDR3 is built from 15 residues. The chain's CDR3 is CSVEDPGGSSYEQYF. The CDR3 nucleotides are TGCAGCGTTGAAGACCCGGGAGGAAGCTCCTACGAGCAGTACTTC.

The J gene is TRBJ2-2, the V gene TRBV3-1; TRBD2 matches 7 bases. J lost 3 bases, V lost 10 bases, and 23 bases had no gene match. From germline, CDR1 is LGHDT and CDR2 YNNKEL (reference sequence). There are 19 residues in the CDR3. In nucleotides, the CDR3 is TGTGCCACCACGACTGCTAGCGGACAAGGAGGGTCATACACCGGGGAGCTGTTTTTT. This encodes CATTTASGQGGSYTGELFF.

The CDR3 DNA is TGTGCCAGCAGAGTCGTGGCATACTTGAACACTGAAGCTTTCTTT. Its protein is CASRVVAYLNTEAFF. The V call is TRBV7-9, the J call TRBJ1-1; D unresolved. Looked up from germline, CDR1 is SEHNR and CDR2 is FQNEAQ (reference sequence). This CDR3 has 15 residues. Trimming took off 6 bases at V and 0 bases at J, with 14 bases between the two ends.

This clonotype was detected only a few times. The gene calls are TRBV3-1 and TRBJ2-7, with unresolved D. Near its end, the DNA agrees better with TRBJ2-1, so the J call may be wrong. CDR1 is LGHDT, CDR2 YNNKEL, per germline (reference sequence). The length of the CDR3 is 15 residues. The CDR3 loop reads CASSQDPGLYNEQFF. The DNA of the CDR3 is TGTGCCAGCAGCCAAGATCCGGGTCTTTACAATGAGCAGTTCTTC.

This clonotype was picked up a small number of times. This chain links TRBV6-2 or TRBV6-3 with TRBJ1-1, with a weak D call TRBD1 (5 bases). V lost 5 bases to trimming and J lost 5 bases, with 15 bases between them. The length of the CDR3 is 14 residues. Germline assignment: CDR1 MNHEY and CDR2 SVGEGT. The CDR3 loop reads CASSAWGGETEAFF. Written as DNA, the CDR3 is TGTGCCAGCAGTGCCTGGGGGGGAGAGACTGAAGCTTTCTTT.

The V and J genes are TRBV5-1 and TRBJ2-1; D gene ambiguous. The CDR3 is 12 amino acids. The V end was cut by 4 bases, the J end by 5 bases, with 7 bases between. The germline gives CDR1 SGHRS, CDR2 YFSETQ. CDR3 bases: TGCGCCAGCAGCGTAGATAACAATGAGCAGTTCTTC. It yields the protein CASSVDNNEQFF.

The chain couples TRBV20-1 to TRBJ2-5; D possibly corresponds to TRBD2 (5 bases). V lost 6 bases, J lost 5 bases, and 16 bases lay in between. The length of the CDR3 is 13 residues. Per germline, CDR1 DFQATT and CDR2 SNEGSKA (reference sequence). The CDR3 region has the DNA TGCAGTGCGGACTTACTAGTTCTGGAGACCCAGTACTTC. The encoded protein is CSADLLVLETQYF.

The rearrangement uses TRBV7-9 and TRBJ2-3; D unresolved. The V and J ends lost 1 base and 2 bases respectively, with 10 bases between them. Per the germline V gene, CDR1 is SEHNR and CDR2 is FQNEAQ (reference sequence). The CDR3 consists of 15 residues. CDR3 nucleotides: TGTGCCAGCAGCTTAGGTCAGGTCTCCACAGATACGCAGTATTTT. It translates to CASSLGQVSTDTQYF. Drawing the rest from reference TRBV7-9 and TRBJ2-3, the complete variable domain is DTGVSQNPRHKITKRGQNVTFRCDPISEHNRLYWYRQTLGQGPEFLTYFQNEAQLEKSRLLSDRFSAERPKGSFSTLEIQRTEQGDSAMYLCASSLGQVSTDTQYFGPGTRLTVL.

V gene TRBV7-2 combines with J gene TRBJ2-5; 8 bases match TRBD2. The V segment lost 4 bases and the J segment 1 base; nucleotides outside the gene matches: 5. The germline CDR1 and CDR2 sequences are SGHTA and FQGNSA. The CDR3 runs 15 residues. The CDR3 loop reads CASSWTSSPQETQYF. DNA of the CDR3: TGTGCCAGCAGCTGGACTAGCAGCCCCCAAGAGACCCAGTACTTC.

This clonotype appeared a few times. This chain connects TRBV30 to TRBJ1-1; a possible D gene is TRBD1 (5 bases). Looked up from germline, CDR1 is GTSNPN and CDR2 is SVGIG (reference sequence). V was clipped by 2 bases and J by 3 bases, with 13 bases between them. This CDR3 has 14 residues. The CDR3 region has the DNA TGTGCCTGGAGTCGGGGACGGGGTCACACTGAAGCTTTCTTT. Residues: CAWSRGRGHTEAFF. The variable domain in full, with the rest retrieved from reference TRBV30 and TRBJ1-1, is SQTIHQWPATLVQPVGSPLSLECTVEGTSNPNLYWYRQAAGRGLQLLFYSVGIGQISSEVPQNLSASRPQDRQFILSSKKLLLSDSGFYLCAWSRGRGHTEAFFGQGTRLTVV.

The chain combines TRBV6-2 or TRBV6-3 with TRBJ2-5, with 8 bases matching TRBD2. The J call may be faulty, since TRBJ2-7 better matches the DNA end. Germline V gives CDR1 MNHEY, CDR2 SVGEGT. The CDR3 is 15 amino acids. In DNA form, the CDR3 reads TGTGCCAGCAGCCACGGACAAGCGGGGGCCTACGAGCAGTACTTC. It yields the protein CASSHGQAGAYEQYF.

The V and J genes are TRBV20-1 and TRBJ2-7, with no clear D. CDR1 DFQATT and CDR2 SNEGSKA come from the germline V gene (reference sequence). The CDR3 contains 11 residues. V was pared by 0 bases and J by 5 bases, with 5 bases between. The DNA for the CDR3 is TGCAGTGCTAGAGAAAAAAACGAGCAGTACTTC. This translates into CSAREKNEQYF.

This clonotype occurred once. The rearrangement links TRBV5-1 to TRBJ1-2, with a possible D match to TRBD1 (5 bases). V was clipped by 0 bases and J by 6 bases, with 9 bases between them. The CDR3 has 13 amino acids. Germline CDR1 and CDR2: SGHRS and YFSETQ. CDR3 residues: CASSLAGGDGYTF. The CDR3 nucleotides read TGCGCCAGCAGCTTGGCTGGGGGAGATGGCTACACCTTC. Full variable domain (outside the CDR3, taken from reference TRBV5-1 and TRBJ1-2): KAGVTQTPRYLIKTRGQQVTLSCSPISGHRSVSWYQQTPGQGLQFLFEYFSETQRNKGNFPGRFSGRQFSNSRSEMNVSTLELGDSALYLCASSLAGGDGYTFGSGTRLTVV.

The chain couples TRBV20-1 to TRBJ2-5; D is perhaps TRBD2 (7 bases). The CDR3 spans 13 residues. Germline CDR1 and CDR2: DFQATT and SNEGSKA (reference sequence). The V and J ends lost 3 bases and 5 bases respectively, with 13 bases between them. Here the CDR3 DNA reads TGCAGTGCTAGGGAGGGGGGGCTGGAGACCCAGTACTTC. Its protein is CSAREGGLETQYF.

The V and J genes are TRBV20-1 and TRBJ1-1; D is unresolved. This CDR3 is 13 amino acids long. CDR1 and CDR2 from the germline V gene are DFQATT and SNEGSKA (reference sequence). Trimming took off 2 bases at V and 2 bases at J, with 9 bases between the two ends. This CDR3 is CSARSGKNTEAFF. CDR3 nucleotides: TGCAGTGCTAGATCCGGGAAAAACACTGAAGCTTTCTTT.

The CDR3 reads CATSRAPGLAGETQYF. The CDR3 DNA reads TGTGCCACCAGCAGGGCCCCGGGACTAGCGGGAGAGACCCAGTACTTC. The chain recombines TRBV15 with TRBJ2-5; 12 positions match TRBD2. The J segment lost 4 bases and the V segment lost 3 bases, leaving 6 bases of the junction unmatched. The CDR3 is made up of 16 amino acids. Germline CDR1 LNHNV, CDR2 YYDKDF (reference sequence).

This clonotype was picked up a small number of times. This rearrangement joins TRBV13 to TRBJ2-5; the match to TRBD2 covers 7 bases. Germline values: CDR1 PRHDT, CDR2 FYEKMQ (reference sequence). The CDR3 is made up of 16 amino acids. J lost 2 bases, V lost 2 bases, and 8 bases had no gene match. The CDR3 sequence: CASSLRVGGLQETQYF. In DNA form, the CDR3 reads TGTGCCAGCAGCTTACGGGTGGGAGGGCTTCAAGAGACCCAGTACTTC.